These 5 T cell receptor beta chains came from one sample sequenced in a study of identical twins. TCRdb re-analysed the 5' RACE reads in MiXCR, keeping a single row per CDR3 protein. The sample has about 1.7 million distinct CDR3 sequences, more than 30% seen once; the top ten hold about 0.27%. Sequencing used cord blood. Receptors were obtained from a newborn girl in good health.

V is TRBV10-3 and J is TRBJ1-2; TRBD1 aligns across 8 bases. Germline assignment: CDR1 ENHRY and CDR2 SYGVKD. Trimming took 8 bases from V and 8 from J; bases not matched to a gene: 22. There are 17 residues in the CDR3. The CDR3 loop reads CAIGRLGTGGNIWGYTF. The CDR3 DNA reads as TGTGCCATCGGACGCCTTGGGACAGGTGGAAATATATGGGGCTACACCTTC.

This clonotype was counted between two and nine times. The chain couples TRBV20-1 to TRBJ2-3, with D tentatively TRBD2 (5 bases). From germline, CDR1 is DFQATT and CDR2 SNEGSKA (reference sequence). V was pared by 6 bases and J by 6 bases, with 10 bases between. This CDR3 comprises 11 residues. The chain's CDR3 is CSAHTGDTQYF. The CDR3 region has the DNA TGCAGTGCCCACACGGGGGATACGCAGTATTTT.

Of note for this clonotype: Given a much more abundant clone one base away, this may be a read error. The chain is built from TRBV29-1 and TRBJ1-2, with 7 bases matching TRBD1. This CDR3 region has 11 residues. The J segment lost 6 bases and the V segment lost 4 bases, leaving 2 bases of the junction unmatched. From germline, CDR1 is SQVTM and CDR2 ANQGSEA. CDR3 bases: TGCAGCGTTGGACAGGGCCATGGCTACACCTTC. Residues: CSVGQGHGYTF.

This clonotype occurred many times. The rearrangement joins TRBV5-1 to TRBJ2-7; weak D call: TRBD2 (6 bases). CDR1 SGHRS and CDR2 YFSETQ come from the germline V gene. This CDR3 spans 14 amino acids. The ends were cut back, 0 bases at V and 4 bases at J, with 11 bases in the middle. The CDR3 is CASSLAAGYYEQYF. The CDR3 DNA follows: TGCGCCAGCAGCTTGGCCGCGGGATATTACGAGCAGTACTTC.

This rearrangement joins TRBV20-1 to TRBJ2-1, with D perhaps being TRBD1 or TRBD2 (5 bases each). This CDR3 spans 16 amino acids. Trimming removed 4 bases at V and 0 bases at J, with 16 bases between. CDR1 is DFQATT, CDR2 SNEGSKA, per germline (reference sequence). The CDR3 coding sequence is TGCAGTGCTACCACCGATTCCGGGGCCTCCTACAATGAGCAGTTCTTC. It translates to CSATTDSGASYNEQFF.